Listed below are T cell receptor beta chains from one sample, sequenced in a study of OX40 agonist ivuxolimab in advanced cancers. Sequencing was performed with immunoSEQ multiplex PCR; in TCRdb, only in-frame clones are kept and a portion is missing. The table has 73,000 or so clones, around nine tenths seen once. The sequencing here drew on CD4+ or CD8+ T cells sorted from blood, taken in a trial of the OX40 agonist ivuxolimab. The origin of the receptors is an adult with an advanced solid tumor such as melanoma, head and neck, liver or kidney cancer. CDR3s include the opening cysteine and the closing phenylalanine or tryptophan. The order of the fields is J gene, D gene, V gene, clone size, CDR3 DNA, CDR3 protein. A D gene is named only where the DNA matches it firmly. Clone size is not always given. Where it is, it says once, few, many or a class for expanded clones.

>TRBJ1-2|NA|TRBV11-2|NA
TGTGCCAGCAGCTTAGGGGAGGCTGGCTACACCTTC
CASSLGEAGYTF
>TRBJ1-6|TRBD1|TRBV7-6|once
TGTGCCAGCAGCCAGGGACAGGGGGCGTTTGATTCACCCCTCCACTTT
CASSQGQGAFDSPLHF
>TRBJ1-1|NA|TRBV6-5|NA
TGTGCCAGCATCCCGGGGGGGGGAATAGAAGCTTTCTTT
CASIPGGGIEAFF
>TRBJ1-2|NA|TRBV28|NA
TGTGCCAGCAGTTTCCGGGGGAAAACCGCTAACTATGGCTACACCTTC
CASSFRGKTANYGYTF
>TRBJ2-3|TRBD2|TRBV7-8|NA
TGTGCCAGCAGCTTACCGGTAGCGGGAGTCACAGATACGCAGTATTTT
CASSLPVAGVTDTQYF
>TRBJ2-2|TRBD1|TRBV11-2|NA
TGTGCCAGCAGCTGGGGACAGGCGAACACCGGGGAGCTGTTTTTT
CASSWGQANTGELFF
>TRBJ2-7|NA|TRBV9|NA
TGTGCCAGCAGCGTAGACCCTGCCGGGAGCTCCTACGAGCAGTACTTC
CASSVDPAGSSYEQYF
>TRBJ1-2|TRBD1|TRBV6-6|NA
TGTGCCAGCAGTTGGACAGGAGACGTCTATGGCTACACCTTC
CASSWTGDVYGYTF
>TRBJ2-3|NA|TRBV4-1|NA
TGCGCCAGCAGCCAACGCACAGATACGCAGTATTTT
CASSQRTDTQYF
>TRBJ2-7|TRBD1|TRBV19|NA
TGTGCCAGTAGTATGGGGACAGGGATCGAGCAGTACTTC
CASSMGTGIEQYF
>TRBJ2-3|TRBD2|TRBV5-4|NA
TGTGCCAGCAGCTTGTCCCAGCGGGGGGGTCCCACAGATACGCAGTATTTT
CASSLSQRGGPTDTQYF
>TRBJ2-1|NA|TRBV30|NA
TGTGTCCTCACAGGGGAGGTGAGGAATGAGCAGTTCTTC
CVLTGEVRNEQFF
>TRBJ2-3|NA|TRBV2|NA
TGTGCCAGCAGTGACAGGGGCAGCACAGATACGCAGTATTTT
CASSDRGSTDTQYF
>TRBJ2-1|NA|TRBV19|few
TGTGCCAGTAAAGGCGGGTACAATGAGCAGTTCTTC
CASKGGYNEQFF
>TRBJ2-3|TRBD1|TRBV5-4|NA
TGTGCCAGCAGCTCGCGACAGGGGATGACGGATACGCAGTATTTT
CASSSRQGMTDTQYF
>TRBJ2-1|NA|TRBV7-9|NA
TGTGCCAGCAGCTCTTTATTTACAGGGCCTGGGAACAATGAGCAGTTCTTC
CASSSLFTGPGNNEQFF
>TRBJ1-4|NA|TRBV18|NA
TGTGCCAGCTCACCGACGACAGGCCCTACTTCAACTAATGAAAAACTGTTTTTT
CASSPTTGPTSTNEKLFF
>TRBJ2-7|NA|TRBV6-4|NA
TGTGCCAGCACCCCCGCAGGGGCTCGCGAGCAGTACTTC
CASTPAGAREQYF
>TRBJ1-5|NA|TRBV10-1|NA
TGCGCCATCATTTGTAGCAATCAGCCCCAGCATTTT
CAIICSNQPQHF
>TRBJ2-7|NA|TRBV7-6|NA
TGTGCCAGCAGTGCCGACTTTGGCGAGCAGTACTTC
CASSADFGEQYF
>TRBJ2-5|TRBD1|TRBV5-1|NA
TGCGCCAGCAGCATAGGACAGGGCGGGAAGACCCAGTACTTC
CASSIGQGGKTQYF